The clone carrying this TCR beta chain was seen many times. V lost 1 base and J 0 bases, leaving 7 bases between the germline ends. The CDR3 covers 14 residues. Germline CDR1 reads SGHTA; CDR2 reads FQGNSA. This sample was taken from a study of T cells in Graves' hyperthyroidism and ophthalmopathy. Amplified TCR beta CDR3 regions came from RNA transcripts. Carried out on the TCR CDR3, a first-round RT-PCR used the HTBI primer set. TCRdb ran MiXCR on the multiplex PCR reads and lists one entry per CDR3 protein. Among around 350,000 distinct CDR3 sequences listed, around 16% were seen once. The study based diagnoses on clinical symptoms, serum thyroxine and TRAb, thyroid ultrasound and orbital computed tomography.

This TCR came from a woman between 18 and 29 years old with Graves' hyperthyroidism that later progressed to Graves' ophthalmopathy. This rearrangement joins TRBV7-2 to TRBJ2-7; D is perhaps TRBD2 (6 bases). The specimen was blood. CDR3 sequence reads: CASSLVADSYEQYF. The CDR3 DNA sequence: TGTGCCAGCAGCTTAGTAGCGGACTCCTACGAGCAGTACTTC.